The source of this T cell receptor beta chain is a study of early T cells in non-severe SARS-CoV-2 infection. Study as a whole: Bulk RNA taken from unsorted whole blood was sequenced, leaving chains unpaired.

Whole-study findings and limits: Comparison of clonotypes with VDJdb favored anti-spike CD8 responses while missing private and CD4 specificities.

Per the germline V gene, CDR1 is LNHDA and CDR2 is SQIVND (reference sequence). This CDR3 comprises 14 residues. V lost 5 bases and J 0 bases, leaving 8 bases between the germline ends. To note about this clonotype: Its cognate antigen is unknown.

Individual cDNA molecules received unique molecular identifiers during library preparation. TCRdb passed the 5' RACE reads through MiXCR, listing each CDR3 protein once. The sample lists 30,000 to 40,000 distinct CDR3 sequences; approximately 6.9% were seen once. This receptor was obtained from an adult who was a healthcare worker with PCR-confirmed SARS-CoV-2 infection or an uninfected control (not recorded which). The rearrangement uses TRBV19 and TRBJ2-1; no clear D. The specimen was whole blood, collected at baseline. The CDR3 is CASSGLSSYNEQFF. The CDR3 DNA is TGTGCCAGTAGTGGGTTAAGCTCCTACAATGAGCAGTTCTTC.